Listed below are T cell receptor beta chains from one sample, sequenced in a study of human T cells and chemical hapten exposure. Each CDR3 protein gets one entry after TCRdb re-called the RACE reads with MiXCR. The repertoire holds approximately 74,000 distinct CDR3 sequences, with around 30% as singletons. Source: whole blood, taken in connection with sensitization to the hapten diphenylcyclopropenone (DPC). Every receptor here comes from a man in his forties with alopecia areata. Some clones in this sample may be carry-over from other donors' samples. CDR3s include the opening cysteine and the closing phenylalanine or tryptophan. Fields, in order: D gene, clone size, J gene, CDR3 length, V gene, CDR3 DNA, CDR3 protein. The D gene is left open where the match is weak. A clone size is listed for some rows: how often the clone was seen (once, few, many), or a class if it is expanded.

>TRBD2|NA|TRBJ2-1|15|TRBV6-1
TGTGCCAGCAGTGAAGAAGGACTAGCGGGGAATGAGCAGTTCTTC
CASSEEGLAGNEQFF
>TRBD1|NA|TRBJ1-4|15|TRBV7-8
TGTGCCACCCAAGACAGGGGACGGACTAATGAAAAACTGTTTTTT
CATQDRGRTNEKLFF
>TRBD1|NA|TRBJ1-4|14|TRBV29-1
TGCAGCGTGACAACCGGGACAGGGAGTGAAAAACTGTTTTTT
CSVTTGTGSEKLFF
>TRBD2|few|TRBJ2-3|15|TRBV20-1
TGCAGTGCCATCGAGCTAGCGGGAGCAGCAGATACGCAGTATTTT
CSAIELAGAADTQYF
>TRBD2|NA|TRBJ2-3|15|TRBV27
TGTGCCAGCATTACCCGCGGGAGTAGCACAGATACGCAGTATTTT
CASITRGSSTDTQYF
>NA|NA|TRBJ1-1|14|TRBV18
TGTGCCAGCTCACAACAGGCAGAGAACACTGAAGCTTTCTTT
CASSQQAENTEAFF
>NA|NA|TRBJ1-2|14|TRBV6-1
TGTGCCAGCAGTGAGGGGTGGGGGCCGGATGGCTACACCTTC
CASSEGWGPDGYTF
>NA|once|TRBJ2-3|14|TRBV12-3/TRBV12-4
TGTGCCAGCAGTTTTAGGACAAGGGGGACTTCGGAGTATTTT
CASSFRTRGTSEYF
>NA|few|TRBJ2-3|16|TRBV24-1
TGTGCCACCAGTGATCGTTCTACGGGAGCTGGAGATACGCAGTATTTT
CATSDRSTGAGDTQYF
>NA|few|TRBJ1-1|13|TRBV5-1
TGCGCCAGCAGTTTAACAGAGAACACTGAAGCTTTCTTT
CASSLTENTEAFF
>NA|NA|TRBJ2-7|15|TRBV4-1
TGCGCCAGCAGCCAAGAGGGTCAGGCGAGCTACGAGCAGTACTTC
CASSQEGQASYEQYF
>NA|few|TRBJ2-1|14|TRBV27
TGTGCCAGCGGGAGGAGCGGTCCCTACAATGAGCAGTTCTTC
CASGRSGPYNEQFF
>TRBD1|few|TRBJ1-1|14|TRBV5-1
TGCGCCAGCAGCCCGGACAGGGGGCGAAGTGAAGCTTTCTTT
CASSPDRGRSEAFF
>NA|NA|TRBJ1-4|14|TRBV20-1
TGCAGTGCGTTGGTCCGGGGCCTTCATGAAAAACTGTTTTTT
CSALVRGLHEKLFF
>NA|few|TRBJ2-1|16|TRBV6-2/TRBV6-3
TGTGCCAGCAGTAGTGGAAGCGGGTCCGTCTACAATGAGCAGTTCTTC
CASSSGSGSVYNEQFF